The clone carrying this T cell receptor (beta chain) has more than one count but fewer than ten. These data are taken from a study of low-dose radiotherapy and immunotherapy resistance in tumors. Trimming removed 1 base from V and 9 bases from J, with 0 bases in between. The length of the CDR3 is 8 residues. Germline V gene data show CDR1 as SQVTM and CDR2 as ANQGSEA. TRAV- and TRBV-specific primers were used for first-strand cDNA, which covered alpha and beta chains. With a V-primer adapter and a constant-region primer, TCRs were amplified for approximately 19 PCR cycles. TCRdb fed the reads into MiXCR, producing one record per CDR3 protein. Here the sample spans 8,500 to 10,000 distinct CDR3 sequences, over 35% being singletons. Donors received a regimen that comprised nivolumab, ipilimumab, aspirin, low-dose cyclophosphamide and low-dose radiotherapy.

The V gene is TRBV29-1, the J gene TRBJ1-2; no clear D. This TCR was recovered from a human donor with advanced metastatic prostate, ovarian, gallbladder or colorectal cancer (not recorded which). This table probably holds off-target reads from a library built for another chain. The CDR3 sequence: CSVEGYTF. The CDR3 bases are TGCAGCGTTGAAGGCTACACCTTC.